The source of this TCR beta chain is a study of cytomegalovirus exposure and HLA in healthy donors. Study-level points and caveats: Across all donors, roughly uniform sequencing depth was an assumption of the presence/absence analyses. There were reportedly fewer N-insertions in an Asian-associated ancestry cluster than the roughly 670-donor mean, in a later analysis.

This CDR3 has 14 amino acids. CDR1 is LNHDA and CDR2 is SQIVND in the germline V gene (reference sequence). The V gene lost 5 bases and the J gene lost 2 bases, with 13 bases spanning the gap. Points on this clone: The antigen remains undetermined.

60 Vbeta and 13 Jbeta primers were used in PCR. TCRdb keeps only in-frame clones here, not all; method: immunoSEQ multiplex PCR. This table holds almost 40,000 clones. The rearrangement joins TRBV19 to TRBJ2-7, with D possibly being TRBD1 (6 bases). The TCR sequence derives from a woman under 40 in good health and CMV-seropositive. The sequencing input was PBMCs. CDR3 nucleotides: TGTGCCAGTAGTCCCCGGAAGGGGGCCTACGAGCAGTACTTC. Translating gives CASSPRKGAYEQYF.